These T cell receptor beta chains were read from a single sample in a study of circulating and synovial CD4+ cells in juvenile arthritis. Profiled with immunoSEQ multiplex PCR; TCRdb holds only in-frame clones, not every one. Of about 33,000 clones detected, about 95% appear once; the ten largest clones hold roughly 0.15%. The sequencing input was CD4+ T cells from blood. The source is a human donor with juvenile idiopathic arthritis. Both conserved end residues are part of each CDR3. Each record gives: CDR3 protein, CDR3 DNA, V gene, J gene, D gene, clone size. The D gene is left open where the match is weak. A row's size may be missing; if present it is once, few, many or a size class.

CDR3 protein: CSVRTGKINEKLFF
CDR3 DNA: TGCAGCGTTCGAACAGGGAAAATAAATGAAAAACTGTTTTTT
V gene: TRBV29-1
J gene: TRBJ1-4
D gene: -
clone size: -

CDR3 protein: CASSVRSLHF
CDR3 DNA: TGTGCCAGCAGCGTCAGATCCCTCCACTTT
V gene: TRBV9
J gene: TRBJ1-6
D gene: -
clone size: -

CDR3 protein: CASSSSGTGGWNEQFF
CDR3 DNA: TGCGCCAGCAGCTCTTCCGGGACAGGGGGTTGGAATGAGCAGTTCTTC
V gene: TRBV5-1
J gene: TRBJ2-1
D gene: TRBD1
clone size: -

CDR3 protein: CASSGLGQGGQPQHF
CDR3 DNA: TGTGCCAGCAGCGGACTGGGACAGGGCGGACAGCCCCAGCATTTT
V gene: TRBV28
J gene: TRBJ1-5
D gene: TRBD1
clone size: once

CDR3 protein: CSATRSYEQYF
CDR3 DNA: TGCAGTGCCACTAGGAGTTACGAGCAGTACTTC
V gene: TRBV20-1
J gene: TRBJ2-7
D gene: -
clone size: -

CDR3 protein: CASSLGGQGNGYTF
CDR3 DNA: TGTGCCAGCAGCTTAGGGGGACAGGGGAATGGCTACACCTTC
V gene: TRBV7-2
J gene: TRBJ1-2
D gene: TRBD1
clone size: -

CDR3 protein: CASRQERINSPLHF
CDR3 DNA: TGTGCCAGTAGACAGGAGAGAATTAATTCACCCCTCCACTTT
V gene: TRBV19
J gene: TRBJ1-6
D gene: -
clone size: -

CDR3 protein: CASSPRWQGYQETQYF
CDR3 DNA: TGTGCCAGCAGCCCACGGTGGCAGGGTTACCAAGAGACCCAGTACTTC
V gene: TRBV7-2
J gene: TRBJ2-5
D gene: -
clone size: -

CDR3 protein: CASSPGQGYYGYTF
CDR3 DNA: TGTGCCAGCAGCCCAGGACAGGGGTACTATGGCTACACCTTC
V gene: TRBV7-9
J gene: TRBJ1-2
D gene: TRBD1
clone size: -

CDR3 protein: CASSQDTSGGARETQYF
CDR3 DNA: TGCGCCAGCAGCCAAGATACTAGCGGGGGGGCCCGGGAGACCCAGTACTTC
V gene: TRBV4-1
J gene: TRBJ2-5
D gene: TRBD2
clone size: -

CDR3 protein: CAISDARGRVNGYTF
CDR3 DNA: TGTGCCATCAGTGATGCTCGGGGTCGGGTTAACGGCTACACCTTC
V gene: TRBV10-3
J gene: TRBJ1-2
D gene: -
clone size: -